This TCR beta chain derives from a study of lymphopenia after photon versus proton radiotherapy. Findings and limits, study-wide: Only patients who died were analyzed for survival; proton advantage is unproven.

This CDR3 region has 15 residues. Germline trimming cut 3 bases from V and 5 bases from J; bases unmatched to any gene: 8. Per the germline V gene, CDR1 is SGHAT and CDR2 is FQNNGV. Produced via immunoSEQ multiplex PCR; TCRdb's table is partial and in-frame only. The table lists tens of thousands of clones, around 82% of them singletons. Note on this clone: Antigen: not known.

The V gene is TRBV11-2, the J gene TRBJ2-7, with TRBD1 matching over 9 bases. The source is a man in his fifties with gastric cancer. Specimen: peripheral blood, collected from a patient treated with photon-based radiotherapy. CDR3 region: CASSFGTGRLDEQYF. CDR3 DNA sequence: TGTGCCAGCAGCTTCGGGACAGGGCGCTTAGACGAGCAGTACTTC.